This T cell receptor beta chain originates from a study of blood T cell repertoires in COVID-19. At the level of the study: PBMCs, B-cell-depleted T cells, or T cells provided the cDNA or gDNA that made up the material.

CDR1 and CDR2 from the germline V gene are LNHDA and SQIVND (reference sequence). The V gene end was trimmed by 6 bases and the J gene end by 7 bases; junction bases not matched to a gene: 5. The CDR3 consists of 13 residues. The method was immunoSEQ multiplex PCR; TCRdb's version includes in-frame clones alone and lacks a portion of them. The sample has about 320,000 clones; approximately 85% are singletons. This chain uses TRBV19 with TRBJ1-4; 7 nucleotides agree with TRBD1. The sequenced sample consisted of peripheral blood. This receptor was taken from a woman between 50 and 59 years old with acute or convalescent COVID-19. The CDR3 is CASRRQGGEKLFF. Written as DNA, the CDR3 is TGTGCCAGTAGGCGTCAGGGGGGTGAAAAACTGTTTTTT.